A selection of T cell receptor beta chains follows, all from one sample in a study of T cell responses to AZD1222 COVID-19 vaccine. Libraries were prepared by immunoSEQ multiplex PCR; TCRdb keeps only in-frame clonotypes and omits some of them. The data show about 120,000 clones, roughly nine tenths seen once. Sequences were derived from peripheral blood, sampled on day 0 of AZD1222 vaccination. The receptors here all came from an adult in good health. CDR3s include the opening cysteine and the closing phenylalanine or tryptophan. The D gene is left open where the match is weak. The size field is filled for only some rows; it gives once, few, many or a size class.

cdr3_length: 12; j_call: TRBJ2-7; clone_size: NA; d_call: NA; v_call: TRBV7-8; cdr3_nt: TGTGCCAGCAGCTTAGGAATCCACGAGCAGTACTTC; cdr3_aa: CASSLGIHEQYF
cdr3_length: 19; j_call: TRBJ1-4; clone_size: NA; d_call: NA; v_call: TRBV4-3; cdr3_nt: TGCGCCAGCAGCCAAGATGCCCATGGAAAATCCGCAACTAATGAAAAACTGTTTTTT; cdr3_aa: CASSQDAHGKSATNEKLFF
cdr3_length: 12; j_call: TRBJ1-2; clone_size: NA; d_call: NA; v_call: TRBV7-3; cdr3_nt: TGTGCCAGCCCGGGGCGGGGTGCTGGCTACACCTTC; cdr3_aa: CASPGRGAGYTF
cdr3_length: 15; j_call: TRBJ1-1; clone_size: NA; d_call: NA; v_call: TRBV3-1/TRBV3-2; cdr3_nt: TGTGCCAGCAGCCTGATTGCGGGGAATCCGAGTGAAGCTTTCTTT; cdr3_aa: CASSLIAGNPSEAFF
cdr3_length: 15; j_call: TRBJ2-7; clone_size: NA; d_call: TRBD2; v_call: TRBV5-1; cdr3_nt: TGCGCCAGCAGCTTTCTAGCGGGAGGGCGCTACGAGCAGTACTTC; cdr3_aa: CASSFLAGGRYEQYF
cdr3_length: 14; j_call: TRBJ2-2; clone_size: few; d_call: TRBD2; v_call: TRBV4-1; cdr3_nt: TGCGCCAGCAGCCCGCGACTAGCCACCGGGGAGCTGTTTTTT; cdr3_aa: CASSPRLATGELFF
cdr3_length: 15; j_call: TRBJ2-7; clone_size: once; d_call: TRBD1; v_call: TRBV9; cdr3_nt: TGTGCCAGCAGCGTAGGGGGACAGGGGTTATACGAGCAGTACTTC; cdr3_aa: CASSVGGQGLYEQYF
cdr3_length: 19; j_call: TRBJ1-1; clone_size: few; d_call: NA; v_call: TRBV3-1/TRBV3-2; cdr3_nt: TGTGCCAGCAGTCAGGGTTGGGGGGGAGGTGGGACCATGAACACTGAAGCTTTCTTT; cdr3_aa: CASSQGWGGGGTMNTEAFF
cdr3_length: 16; j_call: TRBJ2-3; clone_size: NA; d_call: TRBD2; v_call: TRBV10-3; cdr3_nt: TGTGCCATCAGTGAGTCGGCTAGCGGGTTCCAAGATACGCAGTATTTT; cdr3_aa: CAISESASGFQDTQYF
cdr3_length: 12; j_call: TRBJ2-1; clone_size: NA; d_call: NA; v_call: TRBV7-8; cdr3_nt: TGTGCCAGCAGCCCTCGGTCCGGGGTGCAGTTCTTC; cdr3_aa: CASSPRSGVQFF
cdr3_length: 11; j_call: TRBJ2-7; clone_size: NA; d_call: NA; v_call: TRBV29-1; cdr3_nt: TGCAGCGCCCTCAGAGTCCACGAGCAGTACTTC; cdr3_aa: CSALRVHEQYF
cdr3_length: 14; j_call: TRBJ1-6; clone_size: NA; d_call: NA; v_call: TRBV5-1; cdr3_nt: TGCGCCAGCAGCACGGGACTAGTCAATTCACCCCTCCACTTT; cdr3_aa: CASSTGLVNSPLHF
cdr3_length: 15; j_call: TRBJ2-3; clone_size: NA; d_call: TRBD1; v_call: TRBV5-6; cdr3_nt: TGTGCCAGCAGCTTTGGTTGGGACAGGAAAGATACGCAGTATTTT; cdr3_aa: CASSFGWDRKDTQYF
cdr3_length: 17; j_call: TRBJ2-7; clone_size: few; d_call: TRBD2; v_call: TRBV9; cdr3_nt: TGTGCCAGCAGCGTAGCTCTTGCTAGCGGGAGTTCCGGGGAGCAGTACTTC; cdr3_aa: CASSVALASGSSGEQYF
cdr3_length: 12; j_call: TRBJ1-2; clone_size: NA; d_call: TRBD1; v_call: TRBV5-6; cdr3_nt: TGTGCCAGCAGCTTTGGGACAGGGGGCTACACCTTC; cdr3_aa: CASSFGTGGYTF
cdr3_length: 13; j_call: TRBJ1-2; clone_size: NA; d_call: NA; v_call: TRBV24-1; cdr3_nt: TGTGCCACCAGCACATCGGCCGTCTATGGCTACACCTTC; cdr3_aa: CATSTSAVYGYTF
cdr3_length: 13; j_call: TRBJ2-7; clone_size: few; d_call: NA; v_call: TRBV4-3; cdr3_nt: TGCGCCAGCAGCCGTTATCTTGACTACGAGCAGTACTTC; cdr3_aa: CASSRYLDYEQYF
cdr3_length: 16; j_call: TRBJ1-6; clone_size: few; d_call: TRBD1; v_call: TRBV6-2/TRBV6-3; cdr3_nt: TGTGCCAGCAGTTATCCGGGACAGGCAGATAATTCACCCCTCCACTTT; cdr3_aa: CASSYPGQADNSPLHF
cdr3_length: 15; j_call: TRBJ2-7; clone_size: few; d_call: TRBD2; v_call: TRBV7-2; cdr3_nt: TGTGCCAGCAGCCCGGGGGGGCAGGGGTTTTGGGAGCAGTACTTC; cdr3_aa: CASSPGGQGFWEQYF
cdr3_length: 16; j_call: TRBJ2-7; clone_size: NA; d_call: TRBD2; v_call: TRBV19; cdr3_nt: TGTGCCAGTAGTCATAGCGGGGGAACACTAATGTACGAGCAGTACTTC; cdr3_aa: CASSHSGGTLMYEQYF
cdr3_length: 15; j_call: TRBJ2-7; clone_size: few; d_call: TRBD2; v_call: TRBV3-1/TRBV3-2; cdr3_nt: TGTGCCAGCAGCCTTTTGGGGGGGAGAACGGGCGAGCAGTACTTC; cdr3_aa: CASSLLGGRTGEQYF
cdr3_length: 17; j_call: TRBJ2-6; clone_size: NA; d_call: NA; v_call: TRBV3-1/TRBV3-2; cdr3_nt: TGTGCCAGCAGCCAAGATAAGGGGATCTCTGGGGCCAACGTCCTGACTTTC; cdr3_aa: CASSQDKGISGANVLTF
cdr3_length: 17; j_call: TRBJ1-1; clone_size: NA; d_call: NA; v_call: TRBV6-2/TRBV6-3; cdr3_nt: TGTGCCAGCAGTTACCCCGGGTTTCCCGCCTGGGACACTGAAGCTTTCTTT; cdr3_aa: CASSYPGFPAWDTEAFF
cdr3_length: 14; j_call: TRBJ1-2; clone_size: NA; d_call: NA; v_call: TRBV5-8; cdr3_nt: TGTGCCAGCAGCTTGGCTCCGGGTACAACAGGCTACACCTTC; cdr3_aa: CASSLAPGTTGYTF
cdr3_length: 14; j_call: TRBJ2-3; clone_size: NA; d_call: NA; v_call: TRBV10-3; cdr3_nt: TGTGCCATCAGTGAGTCGACTAGCACAGATACGCAGTATTTT; cdr3_aa: CAISESTSTDTQYF
cdr3_length: 15; j_call: TRBJ2-7; clone_size: NA; d_call: TRBD1; v_call: TRBV10-3; cdr3_nt: TGTGCCATCAGTGAATCGGACAGGGGGTCCTACGAGCAGTACTTC; cdr3_aa: CAISESDRGSYEQYF
cdr3_length: 14; j_call: TRBJ2-7; clone_size: NA; d_call: NA; v_call: TRBV6-5; cdr3_nt: TGTGCCAGCAGTTACGAATGGCCCTACTACGAGCAGTACTTC; cdr3_aa: CASSYEWPYYEQYF
cdr3_length: 13; j_call: TRBJ2-2; clone_size: NA; d_call: NA; v_call: TRBV6-5; cdr3_nt: TGTGCCAGCAGTTACACAGGGTCCGGGGAGCTGTTTTTT; cdr3_aa: CASSYTGSGELFF
cdr3_length: 14; j_call: TRBJ2-1; clone_size: once; d_call: NA; v_call: TRBV14; cdr3_nt: TGTGCCAGCAGCCAGCAAGCATACAGGGTGGAGCAGTTCTTC; cdr3_aa: CASSQQAYRVEQFF
cdr3_length: 14; j_call: TRBJ1-2; clone_size: NA; d_call: TRBD1; v_call: TRBV28; cdr3_nt: TGTGCCAGCAGTCGGGACAGCCTAAACTATGGCTACACCTTC; cdr3_aa: CASSRDSLNYGYTF
cdr3_length: 17; j_call: TRBJ2-3; clone_size: NA; d_call: NA; v_call: TRBV6-2/TRBV6-3; cdr3_nt: TGTGCCAGCAGTAGGGGGGGAGACAGGGTATTGACAGATACGCAGTATTTT; cdr3_aa: CASSRGGDRVLTDTQYF
cdr3_length: 14; j_call: TRBJ1-1; clone_size: NA; d_call: NA; v_call: TRBV29-1; cdr3_nt: TGCAGCGCCCGATTGGGGGATGGGAACACTGAAGCTTTCTTT; cdr3_aa: CSARLGDGNTEAFF
cdr3_length: 19; j_call: TRBJ2-4; clone_size: NA; d_call: TRBD1; v_call: TRBV5-1; cdr3_nt: TGCGCCAGCAGCTGGGTACCGGGACAGGGTACCCTAGCCAAAAACATTCAGTACTTC; cdr3_aa: CASSWVPGQGTLAKNIQYF
cdr3_length: 13; j_call: TRBJ1-5; clone_size: NA; d_call: NA; v_call: TRBV12-3/TRBV12-4; cdr3_nt: TGTGCCAGCCAAGGGGAAGGGGCTCAGCCCCAGCATTTT; cdr3_aa: CASQGEGAQPQHF
cdr3_length: 13; j_call: TRBJ1-1; clone_size: few; d_call: NA; v_call: TRBV28; cdr3_nt: TGTGCCAGCAGTTCCCCTGAAAGGTATGAAGCTTTCTTT; cdr3_aa: CASSSPERYEAFF
cdr3_length: 14; j_call: TRBJ1-4; clone_size: NA; d_call: NA; v_call: TRBV19; cdr3_nt: TGTGCCAGTAGTATCGAGTTAACTAATGAAAAACTGTTTTTT; cdr3_aa: CASSIELTNEKLFF
cdr3_length: 16; j_call: TRBJ1-2; clone_size: few; d_call: NA; v_call: TRBV13; cdr3_nt: TGTGCCAGCAGTTCTCAGAGCCAGGGACCAATCTATGGCTACACCTTC; cdr3_aa: CASSSQSQGPIYGYTF
cdr3_length: 15; j_call: TRBJ1-4; clone_size: NA; d_call: NA; v_call: TRBV30; cdr3_nt: TGTGCCTGGAGTGTACGAAGGGTATTGGATGAAAAACTGTTTTTT; cdr3_aa: CAWSVRRVLDEKLFF
cdr3_length: 15; j_call: TRBJ2-7; clone_size: NA; d_call: TRBD1; v_call: TRBV15; cdr3_nt: TGTGCCACCAGCAGAGGTGGGACAGGGAACTACGAGCAGTACTTC; cdr3_aa: CATSRGGTGNYEQYF
cdr3_length: 15; j_call: TRBJ1-1; clone_size: once; d_call: TRBD1; v_call: TRBV2; cdr3_nt: TGTGCCAGCAGTGCCAGAGCAGGGGGGAACACTGAAGCTTTCTTT; cdr3_aa: CASSARAGGNTEAFF
cdr3_length: 15; j_call: TRBJ1-2; clone_size: NA; d_call: NA; v_call: TRBV5-8; cdr3_nt: TGTGCCAGCAGCTTTGCAGGTGGGGTCTACTATGGCTACACCTTC; cdr3_aa: CASSFAGGVYYGYTF
cdr3_length: 15; j_call: TRBJ1-1; clone_size: once; d_call: NA; v_call: TRBV11-2; cdr3_nt: TGTGCCAGCAGCTTAGTGGTGCAGGGGAACACTGAAGCTTTCTTT; cdr3_aa: CASSLVVQGNTEAFF
cdr3_length: 16; j_call: TRBJ1-5; clone_size: NA; d_call: NA; v_call: TRBV27; cdr3_nt: TGTGCCAGCAGTCCCCATGGGAGGAGTGGCAATCAGCCCCAGCATTTT; cdr3_aa: CASSPHGRSGNQPQHF
cdr3_length: 15; j_call: TRBJ2-3; clone_size: NA; d_call: TRBD1; v_call: TRBV6-5; cdr3_nt: TGTGCCAGCAGTTATGGGGACAGGGCTGCCCATACGCAGTATTTT; cdr3_aa: CASSYGDRAAHTQYF
cdr3_length: 15; j_call: TRBJ1-4; clone_size: NA; d_call: NA; v_call: TRBV28; cdr3_nt: TGTGCCAGCACGTGGGGGGGCGCCGAATTGAAAAAACTGTTTTTT; cdr3_aa: CASTWGGAELKKLFF
cdr3_length: 17; j_call: TRBJ2-2; clone_size: NA; d_call: NA; v_call: TRBV5-4; cdr3_nt: TGTGCCAGCAGCGAAAAAGTACACCCGAAGAACACCGGGGAGCTGTTTTTT; cdr3_aa: CASSEKVHPKNTGELFF
cdr3_length: 16; j_call: TRBJ2-3; clone_size: NA; d_call: NA; v_call: TRBV5-4; cdr3_nt: TGTGCCAGCAGCTTGACGGGGGTGTATGTAGGAGATACGCAGTATTTT; cdr3_aa: CASSLTGVYVGDTQYF
cdr3_length: 12; j_call: TRBJ1-5; clone_size: NA; d_call: NA; v_call: TRBV7-2; cdr3_nt: TGTGCCAGCAGTAGAAGGAATCAGCCCCAGCATTTT; cdr3_aa: CASSRRNQPQHF
cdr3_length: 12; j_call: TRBJ1-2; clone_size: NA; d_call: NA; v_call: TRBV27; cdr3_nt: TGTGCCAGCAGGACAGGCATCTATGGCTACACCTTC; cdr3_aa: CASRTGIYGYTF
cdr3_length: 13; j_call: TRBJ2-7; clone_size: NA; d_call: NA; v_call: TRBV3-1/TRBV3-2; cdr3_nt: TGTGCCAGCGGCGGGACGGTTACCTACGAGCAGTACTTC; cdr3_aa: CASGGTVTYEQYF
cdr3_length: 14; j_call: TRBJ2-7; clone_size: NA; d_call: NA; v_call: TRBV7-8; cdr3_nt: TGTGCCAGCAGCTTAGCGAACAGCTTCTACGAGCAGTACTTC; cdr3_aa: CASSLANSFYEQYF
cdr3_length: 15; j_call: TRBJ1-4; clone_size: NA; d_call: TRBD1; v_call: TRBV28; cdr3_nt: TGTGCCAGCAGTTTTATAGGACAGGGGGTTGAAAAACTGTTTTTT; cdr3_aa: CASSFIGQGVEKLFF
cdr3_length: 17; j_call: TRBJ2-1; clone_size: few; d_call: TRBD2; v_call: TRBV11-3; cdr3_nt: TGTGCCAGCAGCTTACTTACTAGCGTTAGCTCCTACAATGAGCAGTTCTTC; cdr3_aa: CASSLLTSVSSYNEQFF
cdr3_length: 15; j_call: TRBJ1-1; clone_size: NA; d_call: NA; v_call: TRBV7-2; cdr3_nt: TGTGCCAGCAGAATAGCGGGCGGTGGGGGGACTGAAGCTTTCTTT; cdr3_aa: CASRIAGGGGTEAFF
cdr3_length: 17; j_call: TRBJ1-5; clone_size: few; d_call: NA; v_call: TRBV18; cdr3_nt: TGTGCCAGCTCAGTATCCTCCAGGGTAGGTGGCAATCAGCCCCAGCATTTT; cdr3_aa: CASSVSSRVGGNQPQHF